This T cell receptor beta chain originates from a study of blood T cell repertoires in COVID-19. Study-wide background: Samples taken during acute and convalescent COVID-19 were collected in the United States, Italy and Spain. Sample material is recorded as cDNA or gDNA derived from T cells, B-cell-depleted T cells, or PBMCs.

Authors' data handling: Amplification of reference gene primers was used by the study to estimate nucleated cell counts. The assay was immunoSEQ multiplex PCR, and TCRdb's table has in-frame clones only and misses some. V and J calls and clone size are as listed in that table; D and trimming were resolved from the DNA. The sample lists about 670,000 clones; over 80% were seen once. The CDR3 spans 14 residues. Trimming pared 0 bases from V and 8 bases from J, leaving 13 bases between. CDR1 is PRHDT and CDR2 is FYEKMQ in the germline V gene (reference sequence). The rearrangement links TRBV13 to TRBJ1-2; D ambiguous. Sequencing was carried out using peripheral blood. This clonotype originated in a woman between 18 and 29 years old with acute or convalescent COVID-19. CDR3 in DNA: TGTGCCAGCAGCTTAGGCCGGCAGGTGTGGGGCTACACCTTC. It translates to CASSLGRQVWGYTF.